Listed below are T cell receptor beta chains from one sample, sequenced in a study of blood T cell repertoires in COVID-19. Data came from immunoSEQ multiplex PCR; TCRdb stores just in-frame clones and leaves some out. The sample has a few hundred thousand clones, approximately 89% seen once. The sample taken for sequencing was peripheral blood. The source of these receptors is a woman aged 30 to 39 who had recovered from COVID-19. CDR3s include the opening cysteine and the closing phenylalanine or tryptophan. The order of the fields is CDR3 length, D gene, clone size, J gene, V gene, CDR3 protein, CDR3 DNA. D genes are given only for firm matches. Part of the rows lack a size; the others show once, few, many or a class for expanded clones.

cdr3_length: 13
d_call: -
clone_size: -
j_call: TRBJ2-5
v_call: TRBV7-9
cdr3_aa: CASSLGGEETQYF
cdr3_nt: TGTGCCAGCAGCTTAGGCGGGGAAGAGACCCAGTACTTC

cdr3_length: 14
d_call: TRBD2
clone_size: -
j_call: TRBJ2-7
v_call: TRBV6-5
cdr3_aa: CASSPWGGGYEQYF
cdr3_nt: TGTGCCAGCAGTCCTTGGGGCGGGGGTTACGAGCAGTACTTC

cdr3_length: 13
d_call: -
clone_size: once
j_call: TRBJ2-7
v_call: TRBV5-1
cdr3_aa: CASSFTGSYEQYF
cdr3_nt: TGCGCCAGCAGCTTTACAGGGTCCTACGAGCAGTACTTC

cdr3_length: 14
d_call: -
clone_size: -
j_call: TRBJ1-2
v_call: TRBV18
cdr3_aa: CASSPPTARHGYTF
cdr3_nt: TGTGCCAGCTCACCACCGACAGCGCGCCATGGCTACACCTTC

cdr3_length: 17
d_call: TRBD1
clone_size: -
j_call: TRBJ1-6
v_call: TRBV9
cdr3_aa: CASGTGTGPGGNSPLHF
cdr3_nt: TGTGCCAGCGGAACCGGGACAGGGCCAGGAGGGAATTCACCCCTCCACTTT

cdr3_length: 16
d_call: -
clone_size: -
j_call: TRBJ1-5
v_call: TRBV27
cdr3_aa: CASTKWGPNSNQPQHF
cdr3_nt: TGTGCCAGCACCAAGTGGGGCCCAAATAGCAATCAGCCCCAGCATTTT

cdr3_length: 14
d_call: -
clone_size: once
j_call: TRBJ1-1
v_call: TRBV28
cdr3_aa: CASSFSRGGTEAFF
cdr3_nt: TGTGCCAGCAGTTTTTCCAGGGGCGGGACTGAAGCTTTCTTT

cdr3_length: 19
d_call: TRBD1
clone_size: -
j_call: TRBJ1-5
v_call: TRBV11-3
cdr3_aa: CASSLEPGQRFYSNQPQHF
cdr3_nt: TGTGCCAGCAGCTTAGAGCCGGGACAGAGGTTCTATAGCAATCAGCCCCAGCATTTT

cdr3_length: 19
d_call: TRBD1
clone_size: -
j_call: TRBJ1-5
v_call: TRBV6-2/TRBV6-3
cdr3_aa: CASSYRAIRDRGSNQPQHF
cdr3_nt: TGTGCCAGCAGTTACCGTGCCATCCGGGACAGGGGTAGCAATCAGCCCCAGCATTTT

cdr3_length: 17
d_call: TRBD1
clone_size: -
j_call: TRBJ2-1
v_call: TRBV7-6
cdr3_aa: CASSLASPGGGMNEQFF
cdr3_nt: TGTGCCAGCAGCTTAGCGAGCCCAGGGGGCGGTATGAATGAGCAGTTCTTC

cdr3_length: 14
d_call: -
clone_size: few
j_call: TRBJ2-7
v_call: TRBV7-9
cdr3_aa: CASTPGGGAYEQYF
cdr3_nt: TGTGCCAGCACCCCCGGAGGGGGGGCCTACGAGCAGTACTTC

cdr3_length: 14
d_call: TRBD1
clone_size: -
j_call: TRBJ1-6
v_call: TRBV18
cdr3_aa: CASSEGGRYSPLHF
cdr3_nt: TGTGCCAGCTCAGAAGGGGGCCGCTATTCACCCCTCCACTTT

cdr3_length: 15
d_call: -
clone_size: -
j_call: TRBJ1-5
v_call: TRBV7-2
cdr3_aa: CASSLGGLSNQPQHF
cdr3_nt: TGTGCCAGCAGCTTGGGCGGGCTTAGCAATCAGCCCCAGCATTTT

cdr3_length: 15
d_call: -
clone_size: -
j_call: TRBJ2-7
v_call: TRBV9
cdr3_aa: CASSPQGRNSYEQYF
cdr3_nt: TGTGCCAGCAGCCCACAGGGGAGGAACTCCTACGAGCAGTACTTC

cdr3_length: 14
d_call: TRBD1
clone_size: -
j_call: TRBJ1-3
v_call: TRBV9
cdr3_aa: CASSVGDSGNTIYF
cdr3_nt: TGTGCCAGCAGCGTCGGGGACAGCGGAAACACCATATATTTT

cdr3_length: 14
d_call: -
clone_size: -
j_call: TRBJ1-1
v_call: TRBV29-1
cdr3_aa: CSVEKGTAEGEAFF
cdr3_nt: TGCAGCGTTGAGAAAGGGACTGCCGAAGGTGAAGCTTTCTTT

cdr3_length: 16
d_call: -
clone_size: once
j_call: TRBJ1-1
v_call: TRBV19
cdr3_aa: CASSIRQIDMNTEAFF
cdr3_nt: TGTGCCAGTAGTATCCGTCAGATCGACATGAACACTGAAGCTTTCTTT

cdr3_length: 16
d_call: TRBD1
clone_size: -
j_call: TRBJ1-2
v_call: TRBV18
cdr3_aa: CASSPKGQPGDYGYTF
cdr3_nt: TGTGCCAGCTCACCAAAGGGACAGCCCGGGGACTATGGCTACACCTTC

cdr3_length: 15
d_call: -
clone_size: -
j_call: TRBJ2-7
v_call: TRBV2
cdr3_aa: CASKPPGLGTYEQYF
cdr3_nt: TGTGCCAGCAAGCCTCCGGGACTCGGGACCTACGAGCAGTACTTC

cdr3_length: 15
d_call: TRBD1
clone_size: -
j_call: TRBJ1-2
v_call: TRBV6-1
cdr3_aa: CASSESGGRGLGYTF
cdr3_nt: TGTGCCAGCAGTGAAAGTGGGGGCAGGGGGCTCGGCTACACCTTC

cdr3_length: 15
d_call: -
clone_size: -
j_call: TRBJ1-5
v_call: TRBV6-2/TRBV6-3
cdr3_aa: CASSLQDLGNQPQHF
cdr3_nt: TGTGCCAGCAGTTTACAGGATTTGGGCAATCAGCCCCAGCATTTT

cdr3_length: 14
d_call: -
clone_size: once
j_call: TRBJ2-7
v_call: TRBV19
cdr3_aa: CASRNAGQNYEQYF
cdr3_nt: TGTGCCAGTCGAAACGCGGGACAGAACTACGAGCAGTACTTC

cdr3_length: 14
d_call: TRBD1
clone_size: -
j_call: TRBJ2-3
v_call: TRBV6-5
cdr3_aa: CASTSQGRTDTQYF
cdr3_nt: TGTGCCAGCACTTCACAGGGGCGCACAGATACGCAGTATTTT

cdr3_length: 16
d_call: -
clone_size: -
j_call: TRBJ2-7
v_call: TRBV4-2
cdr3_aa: CASSQDVAGPSGEQYF
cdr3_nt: TGTGCCAGCAGCCAAGATGTGGCAGGGCCTTCCGGGGAGCAGTACTTC

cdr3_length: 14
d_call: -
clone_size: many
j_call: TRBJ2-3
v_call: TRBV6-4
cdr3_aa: CASSDSQGTDTQYF
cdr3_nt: TGTGCCAGCAGTGATTCGCAGGGGACAGATACGCAGTATTTT

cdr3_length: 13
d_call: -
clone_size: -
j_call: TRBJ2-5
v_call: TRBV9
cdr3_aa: CASSVDFQETQYF
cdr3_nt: TGTGCCAGCAGCGTAGACTTCCAAGAGACCCAGTACTTC

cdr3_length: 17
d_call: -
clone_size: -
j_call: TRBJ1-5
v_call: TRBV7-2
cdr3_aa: CASSLGPRLILNQPQHF
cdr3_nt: TGTGCCAGCAGCTTAGGTCCCAGGCTGATCTTAAATCAGCCCCAGCATTTT

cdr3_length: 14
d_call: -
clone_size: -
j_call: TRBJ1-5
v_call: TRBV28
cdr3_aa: CASSRAGVVQPQHF
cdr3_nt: TGTGCCAGCAGTAGGGCAGGGGTAGTTCAGCCCCAGCATTTT

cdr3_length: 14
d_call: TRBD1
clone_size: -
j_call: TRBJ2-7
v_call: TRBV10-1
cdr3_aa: CASVTYRGQHEQYF
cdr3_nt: TGCGCCAGCGTGACCTACAGGGGGCAACACGAGCAGTACTTC

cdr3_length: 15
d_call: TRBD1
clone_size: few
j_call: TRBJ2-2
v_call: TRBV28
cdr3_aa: CASSFGGQGTGELFF
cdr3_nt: TGTGCCAGCAGTTTTGGGGGACAGGGCACCGGGGAGCTGTTTTTT

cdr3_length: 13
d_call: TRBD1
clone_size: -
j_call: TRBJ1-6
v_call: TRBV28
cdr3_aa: CASWDRDNSPLHF
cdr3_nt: TGTGCCAGCTGGGACAGGGATAATTCACCCCTCCACTTT

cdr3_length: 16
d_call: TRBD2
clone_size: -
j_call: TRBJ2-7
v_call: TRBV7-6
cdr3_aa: CASSLEVGGTKNEQYF
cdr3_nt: TGTGCCAGCAGCTTAGAAGTCGGGGGGACGAAAAACGAGCAGTACTTC

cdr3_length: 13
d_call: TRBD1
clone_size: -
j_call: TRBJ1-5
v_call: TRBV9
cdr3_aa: CASSRGPNQPQHF
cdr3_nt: TGTGCCAGCAGCAGGGGGCCCAATCAGCCCCAGCATTTT

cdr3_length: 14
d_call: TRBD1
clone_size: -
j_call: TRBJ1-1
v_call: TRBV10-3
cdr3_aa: CAIRGTGVDTEAFF
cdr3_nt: TGTGCCATCAGGGGGACAGGGGTCGACACTGAAGCTTTCTTT

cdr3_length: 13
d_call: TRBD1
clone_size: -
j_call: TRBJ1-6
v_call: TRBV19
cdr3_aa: CASMTGGGSPLHF
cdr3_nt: TGTGCCAGCATGACAGGGGGCGGCTCACCCCTCCACTTT

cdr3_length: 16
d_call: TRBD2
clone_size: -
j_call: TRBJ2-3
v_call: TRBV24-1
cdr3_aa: CASSLSGGGSTDTQYF
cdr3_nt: TGTGCCTCTTCTCTTTCGGGGGGAGGTAGCACAGATACGCAGTATTTT

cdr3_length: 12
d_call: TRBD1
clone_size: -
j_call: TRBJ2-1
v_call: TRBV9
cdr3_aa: CASSLGQEEQFF
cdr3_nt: TGTGCCAGCAGCCTAGGACAGGAAGAGCAGTTCTTC

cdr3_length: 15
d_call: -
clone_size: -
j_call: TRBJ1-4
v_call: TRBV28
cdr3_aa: CASRLGGATNEKLFF
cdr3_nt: TGTGCCAGCAGATTAGGGGGGGCAACTAATGAAAAACTGTTTTTT

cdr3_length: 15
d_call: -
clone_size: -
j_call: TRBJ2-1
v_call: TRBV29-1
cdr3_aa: CSAMGQASSYNEQFF
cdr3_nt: TGCAGCGCTATGGGGCAGGCGAGCTCCTACAATGAGCAGTTCTTC

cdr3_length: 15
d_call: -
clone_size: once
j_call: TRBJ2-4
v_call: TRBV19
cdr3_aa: CASSITGSIRNIQYF
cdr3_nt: TGTGCCAGTAGTATAACAGGCTCAATCAGGAACATTCAGTACTTC

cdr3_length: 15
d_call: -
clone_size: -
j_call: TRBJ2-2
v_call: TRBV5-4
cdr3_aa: CASRQAGTSVGELFF
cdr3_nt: TGTGCCAGCAGGCAGGCCGGGACATCGGTTGGGGAGCTGTTTTTT

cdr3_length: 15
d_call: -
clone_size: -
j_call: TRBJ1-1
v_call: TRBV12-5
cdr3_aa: CASGLVLGTRTEAFF
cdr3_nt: TGTGCTAGTGGTTTGGTACTGGGCACCCGGACTGAAGCTTTCTTT

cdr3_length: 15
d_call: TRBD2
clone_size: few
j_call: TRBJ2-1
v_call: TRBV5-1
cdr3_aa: CASSYPSGSYNEQFF
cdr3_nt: TGCGCCAGCAGCTACCCTAGCGGCTCCTACAATGAGCAGTTCTTC

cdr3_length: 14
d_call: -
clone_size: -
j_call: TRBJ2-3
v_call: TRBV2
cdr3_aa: CASLRGTGTDTQYF
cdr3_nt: TGTGCCAGCCTCCGGGGAACAGGCACAGATACGCAGTATTTT

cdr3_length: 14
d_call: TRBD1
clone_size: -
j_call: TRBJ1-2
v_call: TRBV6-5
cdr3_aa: CASRQGTGYYGYTF
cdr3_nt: TGTGCCAGCAGACAAGGGACAGGGTACTATGGCTACACCTTC

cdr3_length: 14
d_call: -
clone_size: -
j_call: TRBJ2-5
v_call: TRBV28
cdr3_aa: CASSLYGGEETQYF
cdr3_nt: TGTGCCAGCAGTTTATACGGCGGAGAAGAGACCCAGTACTTC

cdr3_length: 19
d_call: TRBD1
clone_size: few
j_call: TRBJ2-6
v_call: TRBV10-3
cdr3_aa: CAISGLTDRVTTGANVLTF
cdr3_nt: TGTGCCATCAGTGGATTAACCGACAGGGTTACGACTGGGGCCAACGTCCTGACTTTC

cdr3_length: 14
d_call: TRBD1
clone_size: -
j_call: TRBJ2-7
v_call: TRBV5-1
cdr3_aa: CASSPGTGIYEQYF
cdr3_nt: TGCGCCAGCAGCCCCGGGACAGGGATCTACGAGCAGTACTTC

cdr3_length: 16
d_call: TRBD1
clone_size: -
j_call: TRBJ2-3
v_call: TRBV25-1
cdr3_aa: CASSDPRDRGTDTQYF
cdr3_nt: TGTGCCAGCAGTGACCCTCGGGACAGGGGCACAGATACGCAGTATTTT

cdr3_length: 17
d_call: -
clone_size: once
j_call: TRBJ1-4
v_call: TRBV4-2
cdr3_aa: CASSLAGGPATNEKLFF
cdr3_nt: TGTGCCAGCAGCCTTGCGGGAGGGCCAGCAACTAATGAAAAACTGTTTTTT

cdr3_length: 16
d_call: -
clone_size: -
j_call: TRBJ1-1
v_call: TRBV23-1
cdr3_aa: CASRQIKTGPRTEAFF
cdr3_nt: TGCGCCAGCAGGCAGATTAAGACAGGTCCTAGGACTGAAGCTTTCTTT

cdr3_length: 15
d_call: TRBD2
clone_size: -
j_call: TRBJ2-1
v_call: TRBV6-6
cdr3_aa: CASSPPGLEYNEQFF
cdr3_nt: TGTGCCAGCAGCCCCCCGGGACTAGAGTACAATGAGCAGTTCTTC

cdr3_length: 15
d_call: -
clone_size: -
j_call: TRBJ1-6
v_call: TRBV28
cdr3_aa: CASSSPGSNNSPLHF
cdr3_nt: TGTGCCAGCAGCTCACCGGGATCCAATAATTCACCCCTCCACTTT

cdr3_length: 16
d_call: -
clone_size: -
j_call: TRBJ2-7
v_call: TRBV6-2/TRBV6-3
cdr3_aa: CASSYAGSLNSYEQYF
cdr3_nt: TGTGCCAGCAGTTATGCAGGCAGCCTGAATTCCTACGAGCAGTACTTC

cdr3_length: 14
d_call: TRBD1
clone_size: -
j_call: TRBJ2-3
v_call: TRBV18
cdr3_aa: CASSRTGETDTQYF
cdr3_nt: TGTGCCAGCTCGCGGACAGGTGAGACAGATACGCAGTATTTT

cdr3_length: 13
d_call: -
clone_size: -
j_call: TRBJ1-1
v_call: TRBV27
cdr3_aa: CASSPTVEAEAFF
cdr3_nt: TGTGCCAGCAGCCCTACCGTGGAGGCTGAAGCTTTCTTT

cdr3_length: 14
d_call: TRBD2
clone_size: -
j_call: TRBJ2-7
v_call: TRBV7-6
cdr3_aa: CASSMGLAEYEQYF
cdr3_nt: TGTGCCAGCAGCATGGGACTAGCGGAATACGAGCAGTACTTC

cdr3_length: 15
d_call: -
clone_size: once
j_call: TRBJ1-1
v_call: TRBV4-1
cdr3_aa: CASSQDGDLNTEAFF
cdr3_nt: TGCGCCAGCAGCCAAGATGGAGATTTGAACACTGAAGCTTTCTTT

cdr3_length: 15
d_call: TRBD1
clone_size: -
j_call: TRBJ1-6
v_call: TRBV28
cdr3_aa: CASSQAGQGNSPLHF
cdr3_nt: TGTGCCAGCAGTCAAGCGGGACAGGGTAATTCACCCCTCCACTTT